The entry below describes one TCR beta chain. What it recognizes is unknown. The identical CDR3 is also encoded by other nucleotide sequences in the sample. Using immunoSEQ multiplex PCR, the repertoire was profiled, and TCRdb retains in-frame clones only, with some absent. In the table there are 300,000 to 400,000 clones, 75% to 90% of which are singletons. The source of the sample is a study of cytomegalovirus exposure and HLA in healthy donors. Findings and limits, study-wide: Published work reported that the classifier diagnosed cytomegalovirus status with high specificity and sensitivity. The authors confirmed in vitro that a few CMV-associated chains were specific for CMV antigens. According to the study, 150 to 200 TCR beta chains were cytomegalovirus-associated. Most TCR sequences were seen very rarely across donors, but some public TCRs occurred in many.

This receptor was identified in a woman younger than 35 in good health and CMV-seronegative. The sequenced material came from PBMCs.

The CDR3 DNA sequence: TGCGCCAGCAGCTTGGAGGGGACAGGCAATCAGCCCCAGCATTTT. This gives the protein CASSLEGTGNQPQHF. This chain uses TRBV5-1 with TRBJ1-5; 7 bases map to TRBD1. The V segment lost 0 bases and the J segment 2 bases; nucleotides outside the gene matches: 2. Germline V CDR1 and CDR2: SGHRS, YFSETQ. The CDR3 extends over 15 amino acids.